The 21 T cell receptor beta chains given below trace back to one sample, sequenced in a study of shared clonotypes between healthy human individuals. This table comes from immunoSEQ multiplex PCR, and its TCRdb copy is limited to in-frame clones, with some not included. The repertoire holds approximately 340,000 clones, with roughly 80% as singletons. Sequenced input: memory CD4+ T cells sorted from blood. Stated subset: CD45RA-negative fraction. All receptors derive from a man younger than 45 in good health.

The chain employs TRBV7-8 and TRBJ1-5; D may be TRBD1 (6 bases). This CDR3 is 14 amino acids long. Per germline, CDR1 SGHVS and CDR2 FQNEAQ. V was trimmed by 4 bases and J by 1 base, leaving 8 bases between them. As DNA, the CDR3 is TGTGCCAGCAGCTCCCAGGGGAGCAATCAGCCCCAGCATTTT. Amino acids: CASSSQGSNQPQHF.

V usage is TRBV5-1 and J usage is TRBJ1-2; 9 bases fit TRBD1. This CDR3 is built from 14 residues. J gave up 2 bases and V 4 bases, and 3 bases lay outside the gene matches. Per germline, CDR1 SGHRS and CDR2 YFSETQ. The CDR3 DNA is TGCGCCAGCAGCGTGGGACAGGGAAACTATGGCTACACCTTC. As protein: CASSVGQGNYGYTF.

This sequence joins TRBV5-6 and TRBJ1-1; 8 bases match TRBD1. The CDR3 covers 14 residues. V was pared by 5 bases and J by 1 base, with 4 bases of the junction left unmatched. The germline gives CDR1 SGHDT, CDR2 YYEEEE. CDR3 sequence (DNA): TGTGCCAGCAGATCACAGGGGGGGAACACTGAAGCTTTCTTT. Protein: CASRSQGGNTEAFF.

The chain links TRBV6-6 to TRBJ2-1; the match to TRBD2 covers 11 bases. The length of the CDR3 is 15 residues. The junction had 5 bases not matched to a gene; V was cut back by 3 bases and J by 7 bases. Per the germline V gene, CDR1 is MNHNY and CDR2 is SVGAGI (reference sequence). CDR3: CASSYTSGSRNEQFF. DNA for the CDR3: TGTGCCAGCAGTTATACTAGCGGGAGTCGGAATGAGCAGTTCTTC.

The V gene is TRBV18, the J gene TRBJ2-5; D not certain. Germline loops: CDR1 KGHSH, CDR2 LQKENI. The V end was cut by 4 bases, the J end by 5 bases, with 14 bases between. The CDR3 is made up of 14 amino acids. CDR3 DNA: TGTGCCAGCTCACTCGACCCGCTCGGGGAGACCCAGTACTTC. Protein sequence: CASSLDPLGETQYF. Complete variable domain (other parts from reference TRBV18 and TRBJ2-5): NAGVMQNPRHLVRRRGQEARLRCSPMKGHSHVYWYRQLPEEGLKFMVYLQKENIIDESGMPKERFSAEFPKEGPSILRIQQVVRGDSAAYFCASSLDPLGETQYFGPGTRLLVL.

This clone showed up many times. The CDR3 reads CASSRGQNTGELFF. The CDR3 coding sequence is TGTGCCAGTAGTCGGGGACAGAACACCGGGGAGCTGTTTTTT. This chain uses TRBV19 with TRBJ2-2; D is perhaps TRBD1 (6 bases). The V and J ends lost 5 bases and 1 base respectively, with 8 bases between them. Germline V gene lookup returns CDR1 LNHDA and CDR2 SQIVND (reference sequence). The CDR3 contains 14 residues.

The CDR3: CASSVSHLSGSRTGELFF. The CDR3, as DNA: TGTGCCAGCAGCGTATCCCATCTGAGCGGGAGTCGCACCGGGGAGCTGTTTTTT. This chain joins TRBV9 and TRBJ2-2, with 8 bases identical to TRBD2. Germline V gene data show CDR1 as SGDLS and CDR2 as YYNGEE. This CDR3 has 18 residues. V was clipped by 1 base and J by 4 bases; unmatched bases: 12.

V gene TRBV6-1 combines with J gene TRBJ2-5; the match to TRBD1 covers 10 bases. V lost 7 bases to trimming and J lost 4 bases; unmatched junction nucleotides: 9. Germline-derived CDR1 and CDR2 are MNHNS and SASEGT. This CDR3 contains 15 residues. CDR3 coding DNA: TGTGCCAGCACCATAGGGACAGGGGAGGTAGAGACCCAGTACTTC. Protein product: CASTIGTGEVETQYF.

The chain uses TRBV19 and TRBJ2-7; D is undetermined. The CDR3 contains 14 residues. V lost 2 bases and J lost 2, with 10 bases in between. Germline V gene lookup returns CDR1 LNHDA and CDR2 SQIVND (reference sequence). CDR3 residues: CASSIMADTYEQYF. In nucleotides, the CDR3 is TGTGCCAGTAGTATAATGGCAGATACCTACGAGCAGTACTTC.

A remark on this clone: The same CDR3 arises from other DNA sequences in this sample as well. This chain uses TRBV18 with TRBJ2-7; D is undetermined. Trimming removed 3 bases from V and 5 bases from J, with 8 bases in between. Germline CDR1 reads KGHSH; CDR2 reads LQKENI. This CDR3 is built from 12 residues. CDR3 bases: TGTGCCAGCTCACCCCTACGGGACGAGCAGTACTTC. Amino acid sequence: CASSPLRDEQYF.

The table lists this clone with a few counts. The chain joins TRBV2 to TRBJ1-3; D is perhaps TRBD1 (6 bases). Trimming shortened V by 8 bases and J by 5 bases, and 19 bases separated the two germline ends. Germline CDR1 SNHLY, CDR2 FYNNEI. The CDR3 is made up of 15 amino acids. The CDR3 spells CASGDTGLPRNTIYF. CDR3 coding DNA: TGTGCCAGCGGAGACACAGGGCTCCCAAGAAACACCATATATTTT.

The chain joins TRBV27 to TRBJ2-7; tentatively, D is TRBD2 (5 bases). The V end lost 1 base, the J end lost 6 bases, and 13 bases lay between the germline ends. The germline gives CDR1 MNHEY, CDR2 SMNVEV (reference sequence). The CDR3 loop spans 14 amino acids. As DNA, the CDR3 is TGTGCCAGCAGTTTATTGAGTAGCGACCGCGAGCAGTACTTC. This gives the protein CASSLLSSDREQYF.

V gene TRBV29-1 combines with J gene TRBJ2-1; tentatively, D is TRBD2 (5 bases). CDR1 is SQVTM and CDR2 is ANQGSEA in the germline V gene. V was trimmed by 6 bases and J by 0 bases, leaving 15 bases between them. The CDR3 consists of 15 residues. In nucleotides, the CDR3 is TGCAGCGTGCATGGACTGCCGAGCTCCTACAATGAGCAGTTCTTC. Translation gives CSVHGLPSSYNEQFF.

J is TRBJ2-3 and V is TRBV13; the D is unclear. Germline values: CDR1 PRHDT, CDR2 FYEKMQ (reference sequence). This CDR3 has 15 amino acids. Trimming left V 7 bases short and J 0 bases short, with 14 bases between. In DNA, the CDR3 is TGTGCCAGCATGGTGGGCCAGCTTAGCACAGATACGCAGTATTTT. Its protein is CASMVGQLSTDTQYF.

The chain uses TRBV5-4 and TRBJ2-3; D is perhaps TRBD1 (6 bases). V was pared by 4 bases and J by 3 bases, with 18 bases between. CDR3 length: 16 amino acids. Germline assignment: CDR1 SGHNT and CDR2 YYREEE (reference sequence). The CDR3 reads CASSKGTTRSTDTQYF. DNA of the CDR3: TGTGCCAGCAGCAAAGGGACAACTCGGAGTACAGATACGCAGTATTTT.

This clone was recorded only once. The CDR3 spells CASSLDADYEQYF. CDR3 bases: TGTGCCAGCAGTTTAGACGCGGACTACGAGCAGTACTTC. This chain uses TRBV27 with TRBJ2-7; no definite D call. Deletions cut 2 bases from V and 3 bases from J, with 8 bases between. CDR3 length: 13 amino acids. Germline V CDR1 and CDR2: MNHEY, SMNVEV (reference sequence).

The CDR3 is CASSPEERRNNEQFF. The CDR3 DNA follows: TGCGCCAGCAGCCCCGAGGAGCGGCGTAACAATGAGCAGTTCTTC. The chain is built from TRBV4-1 and TRBJ2-1, with D maybe TRBD2 (5 bases). Trimming stripped 4 bases from V and 5 bases from J, with 15 bases between. Germline V gene sequence: CDR1 MGHRA, CDR2 YSYEKL. The CDR3 runs to 15 residues.

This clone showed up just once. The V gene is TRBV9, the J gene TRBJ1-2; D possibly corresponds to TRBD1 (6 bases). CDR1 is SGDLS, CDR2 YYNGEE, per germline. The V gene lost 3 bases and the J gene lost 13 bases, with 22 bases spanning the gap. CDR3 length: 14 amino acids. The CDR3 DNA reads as TGTGCCAGCAGCGGAGGGGGGATCGACTCAACCTGCACCTTC. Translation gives CASSGGGIDSTCTF.

The CDR3 nucleotides read TGTGCCAGCAGTGAAGACTGGGGTAGGACAGATACGCAGTATTTT. Translated: CASSEDWGRTDTQYF. The rearrangement joins TRBV6-1 to TRBJ2-3; D is uncertain. This CDR3 has 15 amino acids. V lost 1 base and J lost 3, with 11 bases in between. Germline V gene data show CDR1 as MNHNS and CDR2 as SASEGT.

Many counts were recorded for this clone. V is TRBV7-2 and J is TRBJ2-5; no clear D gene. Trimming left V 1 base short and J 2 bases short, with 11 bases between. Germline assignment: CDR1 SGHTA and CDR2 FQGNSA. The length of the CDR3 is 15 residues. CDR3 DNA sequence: TGTGCCAGCAGCTTAGTTCTCGGACGTCAAGAGACCCAGTACTTC. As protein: CASSLVLGRQETQYF.

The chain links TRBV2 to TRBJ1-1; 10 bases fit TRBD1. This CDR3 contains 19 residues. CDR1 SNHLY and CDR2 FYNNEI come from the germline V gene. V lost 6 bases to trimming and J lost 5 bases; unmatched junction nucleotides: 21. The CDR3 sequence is CASRISALPPTGGGTEAFF. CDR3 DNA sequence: TGTGCCAGCAGAATATCCGCCCTCCCCCCGACAGGGGGCGGAACTGAAGCTTTCTTT.